Included here is one T cell receptor beta chain sequence, with context. V trimming: 4 bases; J trimming: 19 bases; junction bases outside the gene matches: 7. The CDR3 is 11 residues long. The germline V gene has CDR1 SEHNR and CDR2 FQNEAQ (reference sequence). This record comes from a study of blood T cell repertoires in COVID-19. The data were produced by immunoSEQ multiplex PCR, yet TCRdb's version contains in-frame clones alone and is incomplete. There are fewer than 200,000 clones in the sample; 80% to 85% occur only once, and 3.2% lies in the top ten. The clonotype originates from a woman aged 30 to 39 who had been exposed to COVID-19. The source material was PBMCs or T cells enriched from blood (not recorded which). This chain joins TRBV7-9 and TRBJ1-6; 7 bases are shared with TRBD1. The CDR3 region is CASSSSGTEHF. In DNA, the CDR3 is TGTGCCAGCAGCTCGTCCGGGACAGAACACTTT.